This is a list of T cell receptor beta chains from one sample in a study of OX40 agonist ivuxolimab in advanced cancers. Some clones are missing from TCRdb's copy, which holds only in-frame ones; the method was immunoSEQ multiplex PCR. The repertoire holds over 25,000 clones, with roughly 80% as singletons. The sequencing here drew on CD4+ or CD8+ T cells sorted from blood, taken in a trial of the OX40 agonist ivuxolimab. The origin of the receptors is an adult with an advanced solid tumor such as melanoma, head and neck, liver or kidney cancer. Each CDR3 is given without its conserved first and last residue.

V,J,length,CDR3
TRBV6-5,TRBJ2-1,13,ASSYEQGNWDEQF
TRBV2,TRBJ1-1,11,ASSDWRATEAF
TRBV19,TRBJ1-2,10,ASRSTNYGYT
TRBV19,TRBJ2-7,11,ASTMTETSEQY
TRBV13,TRBJ2-3,17,ASSSIGTSGSINADTQY
TRBV28,TRBJ1-1,13,ASSFFGRENTEAF
TRBV5-1,TRBJ2-3,15,ASSSYWAGADTDTQY
TRBV6-1,TRBJ2-3,13,ASSESGGAPDTQY
TRBV11-2,TRBJ2-7,11,ASSYDITYEQY
TRBV19,TRBJ1-5,13,ASSISGGPIQPQH
TRBV7-9,TRBJ2-1,12,ASSPGTSFNEQF
TRBV4-2,TRBJ1-5,13,ASSQGGAGNQPQH
TRBV29-1,TRBJ2-1,14,SVEALWDTTGNEQF
TRBV7-3,TRBJ2-2,13,ASSPGLAHTGELF
TRBV2,TRBJ2-7,17,ASSRNLPGWEESAYEQY
TRBV21-1,TRBJ2-6,15,ASDVEGTFSGANVLT
TRBV28,TRBJ1-5,14,ASQQGDRDRSQPQH
TRBV9,TRBJ1-1,13,ASSPSGLRNTEAF
TRBV28,TRBJ1-4,13,ASTIHRTGSEKLF
TRBV5-6,TRBJ1-2,13,ASRKDRPTNYGYT
TRBV7-9,TRBJ2-1,10,ASSDWGNEQF
TRBV19,TRBJ1-6,12,ASSLGQENSPLH
TRBV5-1,TRBJ2-1,16,ASSLLPTGTGRYNEQF
TRBV19,TRBJ2-2,14,ASSLHRTPNTGELF
TRBV11-2,TRBJ2-7,13,ASSLGRGPSYEQY
TRBV5-1,TRBJ2-7,12,ASSADRGGYEQY
TRBV4-3,TRBJ2-1,14,ASSQDRGQVNNEQF
TRBV19,TRBJ2-1,11,ASSIARGAGQF
TRBV28,TRBJ1-2,12,ASSGTGKGYGYT
TRBV15,TRBJ2-2,13,ATSTGTSNTGELF
TRBV28,TRBJ2-7,13,ASSLGTSGPYEQY
TRBV7-9,TRBJ2-1,16,ASSLGLGGLPPGNEQF
TRBV28,TRBJ1-2,13,ASSAGLSHNYGYT
TRBV6-1,TRBJ2-1,14,ASSEYGGGSYNEQF
TRBV27,TRBJ2-7,10,ASSPSVYEQY
TRBV27,TRBJ2-7,13,ASSYSGGGLYEQY
TRBV15,TRBJ2-1,15,ATSRDPSVSSYNEQF
TRBV21-1,TRBJ2-3,16,ASSKAAPAGGCTDTQY
TRBV6-5,TRBJ2-7,13,ASSYSRQGAGEQY
TRBV5-8,TRBJ2-5,11,ASSLDTQETQY
TRBV4-1,TRBJ2-7,13,ASSQGTGGTYEQY
TRBV6-5,TRBJ2-3,12,ASSPKPSTDTQY
TRBV6-5,TRBJ2-1,9,ASSYGNEQF
TRBV6-1,TRBJ2-1,17,ASSGELTQVYPLGNEQF
TRBV19,TRBJ2-5,13,ASRPRAWDQETQY
TRBV29-1,TRBJ2-2,11,SARRGDTGELF
TRBV19,TRBJ2-6,13,ASSMTGSGANVLT
TRBV7-2,TRBJ1-4,13,ASSFIAATNEKLF
TRBV10-3,TRBJ2-7,11,AISKDTVHEQY
TRBV7-9,TRBJ2-7,12,ASSLSGERYEQY
TRBV4-1,TRBJ2-7,13,ASSQEAGETYEQY
TRBV27,TRBJ2-1,10,ASSYDRDEQF
TRBV12-5,TRBJ1-1,10,ASASWGTEAF